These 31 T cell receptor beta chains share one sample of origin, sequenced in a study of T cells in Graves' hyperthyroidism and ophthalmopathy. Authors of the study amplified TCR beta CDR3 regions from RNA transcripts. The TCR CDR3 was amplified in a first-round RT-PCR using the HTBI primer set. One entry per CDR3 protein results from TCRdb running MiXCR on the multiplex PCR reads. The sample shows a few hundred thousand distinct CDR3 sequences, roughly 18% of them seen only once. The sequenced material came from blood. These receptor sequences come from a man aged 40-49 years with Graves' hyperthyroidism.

This CDR3 reads CASTPTGGREKLFF. The CDR3 DNA is TGTGCCAGCACCCCGACAGGGGGCAGAGAAAAACTGTTTTTT. This sequence joins TRBV25-1 and TRBJ1-4, with 10 positions matching TRBD1. CDR1 is MGHDK and CDR2 is SYGVNS in the germline V gene. There are 14 residues in the CDR3. The V and J ends lost 7 bases and 8 bases, in that order; junction bases with no gene match: 7.

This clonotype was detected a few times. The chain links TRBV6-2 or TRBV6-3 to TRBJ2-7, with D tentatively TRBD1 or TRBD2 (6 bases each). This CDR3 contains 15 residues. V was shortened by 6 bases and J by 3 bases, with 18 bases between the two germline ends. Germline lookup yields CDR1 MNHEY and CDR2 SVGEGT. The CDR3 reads CASSHRGGLIYEQYF. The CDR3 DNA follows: TGTGCCAGCAGCCACCGAGGGGGGCTAATCTACGAGCAGTACTTC.

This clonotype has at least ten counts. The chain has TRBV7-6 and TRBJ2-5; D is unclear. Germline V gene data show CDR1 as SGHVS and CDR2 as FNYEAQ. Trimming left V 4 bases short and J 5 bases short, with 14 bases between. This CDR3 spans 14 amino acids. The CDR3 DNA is TGTGCCAGCAGCTCGGGCCCTGACCGGGAGACCCAGTACTTC. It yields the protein CASSSGPDRETQYF.

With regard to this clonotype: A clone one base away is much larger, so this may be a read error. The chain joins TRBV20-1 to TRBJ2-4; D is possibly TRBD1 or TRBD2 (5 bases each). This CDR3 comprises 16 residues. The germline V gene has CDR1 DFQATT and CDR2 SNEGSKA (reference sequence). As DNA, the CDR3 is TGCAGTGCTAGAGGAGGGGTGGATGAGGCCAAAAGCATTCAGTACTTC. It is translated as CSARGGVDEAKSIQYF.

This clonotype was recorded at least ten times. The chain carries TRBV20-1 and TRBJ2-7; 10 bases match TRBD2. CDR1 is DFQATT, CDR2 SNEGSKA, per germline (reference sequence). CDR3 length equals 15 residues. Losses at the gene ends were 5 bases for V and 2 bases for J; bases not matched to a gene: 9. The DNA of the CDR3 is TGCAGTGCTTCACCCGGGACTAGCGCCACCTACGAGCAGTACTTC. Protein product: CSASPGTSATYEQYF.

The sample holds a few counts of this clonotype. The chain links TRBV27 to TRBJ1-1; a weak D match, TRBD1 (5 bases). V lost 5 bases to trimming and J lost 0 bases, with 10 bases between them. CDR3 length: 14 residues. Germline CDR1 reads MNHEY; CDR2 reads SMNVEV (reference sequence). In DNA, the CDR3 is TGTGCCAGCAGTCCCACCAGGGTGAACACTGAAGCTTTCTTT. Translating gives CASSPTRVNTEAFF.

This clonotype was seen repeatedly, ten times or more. The CDR3 loop is CASSPLMEGGDTQYF. The CDR3 DNA reads as TGTGCCAGCTCACCACTTATGGAGGGGGGAGATACGCAGTATTTT. V gene TRBV18 combines with J gene TRBJ2-3, with D tentatively TRBD1 or TRBD2 (6 bases each). The ends were cut back, 1 base at V and 5 bases at J, with 13 bases in the middle. CDR1 is KGHSH and CDR2 is LQKENI in the germline V gene. The CDR3 sequence is 15 residues long.

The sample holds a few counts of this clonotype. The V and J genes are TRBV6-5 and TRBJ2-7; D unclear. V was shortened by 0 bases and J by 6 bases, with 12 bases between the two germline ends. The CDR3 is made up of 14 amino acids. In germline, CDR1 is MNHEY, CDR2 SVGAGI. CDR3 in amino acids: CASSYSESSLEQYF. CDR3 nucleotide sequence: TGTGCCAGCAGTTACTCGGAAAGTTCCCTCGAGCAGTACTTC.

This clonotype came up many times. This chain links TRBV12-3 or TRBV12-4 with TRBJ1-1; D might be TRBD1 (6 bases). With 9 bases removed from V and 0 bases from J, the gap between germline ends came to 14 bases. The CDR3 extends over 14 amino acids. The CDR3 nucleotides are TGTGCCAGTTCAGAGGACAGTATGAACACTGAAGCTTTCTTT. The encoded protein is CASSEDSMNTEAFF.

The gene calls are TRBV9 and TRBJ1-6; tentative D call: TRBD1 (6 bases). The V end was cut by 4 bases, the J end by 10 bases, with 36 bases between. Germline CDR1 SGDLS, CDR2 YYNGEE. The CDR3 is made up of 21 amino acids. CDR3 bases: TGTGCCAGCAGCCTTCGGGACACCCTCCGGCGTACTTGGGGAGGCCCATCACCCCTCCACTTT. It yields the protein CASSLRDTLRRTWGGPSPLHF.

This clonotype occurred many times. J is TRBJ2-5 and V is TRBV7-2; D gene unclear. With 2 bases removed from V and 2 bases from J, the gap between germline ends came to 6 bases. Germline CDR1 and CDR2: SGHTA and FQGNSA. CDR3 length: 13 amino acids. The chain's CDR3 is CASSLTLQETQYF. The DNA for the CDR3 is TGTGCCAGCAGCTTAACTTTGCAAGAGACCCAGTACTTC.

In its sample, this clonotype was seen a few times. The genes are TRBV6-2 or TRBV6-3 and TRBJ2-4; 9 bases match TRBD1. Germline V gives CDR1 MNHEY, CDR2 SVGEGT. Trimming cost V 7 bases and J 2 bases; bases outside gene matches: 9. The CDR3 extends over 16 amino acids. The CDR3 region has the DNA TGTGCCAGCATTCCCGGGACAGGGAGTTCCAAAAACATTCAGTACTTC. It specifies CASIPGTGSSKNIQYF.

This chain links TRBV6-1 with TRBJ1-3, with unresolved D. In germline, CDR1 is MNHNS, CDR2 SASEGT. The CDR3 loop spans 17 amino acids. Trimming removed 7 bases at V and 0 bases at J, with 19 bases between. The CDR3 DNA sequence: TGTGCCAGCACGGGGTCCTGGAACAGCTACTCTGGAAACACCATATATTTT. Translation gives CASTGSWNSYSGNTIYF.

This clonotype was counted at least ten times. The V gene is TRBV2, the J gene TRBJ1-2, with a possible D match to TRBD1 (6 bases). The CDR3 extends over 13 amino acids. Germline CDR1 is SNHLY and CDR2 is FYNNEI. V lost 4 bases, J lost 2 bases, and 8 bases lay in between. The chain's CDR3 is CASSADRNYGYTF. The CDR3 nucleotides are TGTGCCAGCAGTGCCGACAGGAACTATGGCTACACCTTC.

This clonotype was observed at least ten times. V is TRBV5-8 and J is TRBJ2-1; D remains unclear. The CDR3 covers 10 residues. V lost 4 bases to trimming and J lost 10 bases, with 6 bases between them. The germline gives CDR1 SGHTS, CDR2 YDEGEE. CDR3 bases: TGTGCCAGCAGCAGCAGGGAGCAGTTCTTC. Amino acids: CASSSREQFF.

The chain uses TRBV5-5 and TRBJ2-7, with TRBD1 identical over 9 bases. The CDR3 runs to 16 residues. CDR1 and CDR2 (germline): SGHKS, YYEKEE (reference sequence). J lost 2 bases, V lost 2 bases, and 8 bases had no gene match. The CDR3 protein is CASSLGHRGLTYEQYF. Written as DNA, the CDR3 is TGTGCCAGCAGCTTAGGTCACAGGGGGCTCACCTACGAGCAGTACTTC.

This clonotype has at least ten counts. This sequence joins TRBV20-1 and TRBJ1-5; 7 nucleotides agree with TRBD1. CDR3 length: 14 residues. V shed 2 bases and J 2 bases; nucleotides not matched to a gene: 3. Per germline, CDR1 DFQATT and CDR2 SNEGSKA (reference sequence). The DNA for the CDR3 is TGCAGTGCTAGACGAGACAGGGGCAATCAGCCCCAGCATTTT. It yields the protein CSARRDRGNQPQHF.

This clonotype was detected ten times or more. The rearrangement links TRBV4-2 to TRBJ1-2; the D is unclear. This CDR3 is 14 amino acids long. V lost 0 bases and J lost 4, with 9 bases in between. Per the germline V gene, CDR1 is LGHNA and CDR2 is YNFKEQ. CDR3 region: CASSQEGSLYGYTF. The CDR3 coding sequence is TGTGCCAGCAGCCAAGAAGGGTCTCTCTATGGCTACACCTTC.

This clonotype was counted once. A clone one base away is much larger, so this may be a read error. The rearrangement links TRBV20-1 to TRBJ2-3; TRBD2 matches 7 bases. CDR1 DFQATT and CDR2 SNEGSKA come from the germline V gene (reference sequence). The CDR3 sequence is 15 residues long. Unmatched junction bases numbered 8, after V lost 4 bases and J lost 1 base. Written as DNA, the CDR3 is TGCAGTGCTACCCCTTTTGGGGGGGGCACAGATACGCAGTATTTT. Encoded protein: CSATPFGGGTDTQYF.

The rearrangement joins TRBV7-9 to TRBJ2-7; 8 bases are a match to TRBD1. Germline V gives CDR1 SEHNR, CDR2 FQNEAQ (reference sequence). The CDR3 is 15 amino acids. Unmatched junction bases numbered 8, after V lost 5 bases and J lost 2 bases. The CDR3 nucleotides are TGTGCCAGCAGCCCAGGACAGGGTGTTACCTACGAGCAGTACTTC. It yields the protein CASSPGQGVTYEQYF.

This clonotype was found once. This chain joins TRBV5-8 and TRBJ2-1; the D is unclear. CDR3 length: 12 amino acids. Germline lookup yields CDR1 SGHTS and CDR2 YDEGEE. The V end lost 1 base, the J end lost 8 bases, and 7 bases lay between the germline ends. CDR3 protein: CASSLSPYEQFF. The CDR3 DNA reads TGTGCCAGCAGCTTGTCCCCGTATGAGCAGTTCTTC.

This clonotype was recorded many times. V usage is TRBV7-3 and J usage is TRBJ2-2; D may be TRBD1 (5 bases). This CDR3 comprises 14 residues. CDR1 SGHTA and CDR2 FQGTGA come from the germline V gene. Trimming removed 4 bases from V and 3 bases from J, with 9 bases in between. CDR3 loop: CASSSDSDTGELFF. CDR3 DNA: TGTGCCAGCAGCTCCGACAGTGACACCGGGGAGCTGTTTTTT.

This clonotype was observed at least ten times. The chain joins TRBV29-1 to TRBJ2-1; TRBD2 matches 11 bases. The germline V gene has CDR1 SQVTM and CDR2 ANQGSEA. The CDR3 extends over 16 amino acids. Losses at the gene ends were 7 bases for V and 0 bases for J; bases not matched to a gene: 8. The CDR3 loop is CSAATSGASSYNEQFF. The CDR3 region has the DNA TGCAGCGCGGCGACTAGCGGGGCGTCCTCCTACAATGAGCAGTTCTTC.

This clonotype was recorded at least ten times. CDR3 DNA: TGTGCCAGCAGCTTTACCATGACAGGGGGCAAATCCGGGGAGCTGTTTTTT. The encoded protein is CASSFTMTGGKSGELFF. The J gene is TRBJ2-2, the V gene TRBV11-2; 10 bases map to TRBD1. The CDR3 has 17 amino acids. Germline V lookup: CDR1 SGHAT, CDR2 FQNNGV. V gave up 3 bases and J gave up 6 bases; unmatched junction bases: 10. The full variable domain, rest sourced from reference TRBV11-2 and TRBJ2-2, is EAGVAQSPRYKIIEKRQSVAFWCNPISGHATLYWYQQILGQGPKLLIQFQNNGVVDDSQLPKDRFSAERLKGVDSTLKIQPAKLEDSAVYLCASSFTMTGGKSGELFFGEGSRLTVL.

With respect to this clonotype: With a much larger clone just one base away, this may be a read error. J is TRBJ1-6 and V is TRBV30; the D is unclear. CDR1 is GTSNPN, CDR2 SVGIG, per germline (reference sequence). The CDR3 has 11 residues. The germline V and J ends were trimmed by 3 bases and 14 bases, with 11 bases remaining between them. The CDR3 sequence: CAWSPGSSLHF. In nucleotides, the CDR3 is TGTGCCTGGAGCCCGGGCTCGTCCCTCCACTTT. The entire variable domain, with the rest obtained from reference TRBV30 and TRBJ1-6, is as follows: SQTIHQWPATLVQPVGSPLSLECTVEGTSNPNLYWYRQAAGRGLQLLFYSVGIGQISSEVPQNLSASRPQDRQFILSSKKLLLSDSGFYLCAWSPGSSLHFGNGTRLTVT.

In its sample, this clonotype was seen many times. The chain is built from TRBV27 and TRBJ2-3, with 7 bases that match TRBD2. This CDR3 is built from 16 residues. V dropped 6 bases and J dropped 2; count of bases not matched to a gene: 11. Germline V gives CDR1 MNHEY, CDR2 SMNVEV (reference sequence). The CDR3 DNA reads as TGTGCCAGCAGGATACGTGCGGGACTAACCACAGATACGCAGTATTTT. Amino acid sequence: CASRIRAGLTTDTQYF.

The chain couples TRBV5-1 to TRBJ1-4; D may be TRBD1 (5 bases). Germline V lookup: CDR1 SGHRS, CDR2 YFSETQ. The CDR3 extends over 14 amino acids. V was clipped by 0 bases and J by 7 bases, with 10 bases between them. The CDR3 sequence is CASSLEGYSEKLFF. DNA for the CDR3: TGCGCCAGCAGCTTGGAGGGGTATAGTGAAAAACTGTTTTTT.

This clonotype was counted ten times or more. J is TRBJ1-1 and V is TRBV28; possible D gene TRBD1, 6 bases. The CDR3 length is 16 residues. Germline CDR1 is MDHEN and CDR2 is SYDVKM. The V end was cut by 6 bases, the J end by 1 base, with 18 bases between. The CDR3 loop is CASRPSPGTTNTEAFF. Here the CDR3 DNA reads TGTGCCAGCAGACCGTCCCCCGGGACAACGAACACTGAAGCTTTCTTT.

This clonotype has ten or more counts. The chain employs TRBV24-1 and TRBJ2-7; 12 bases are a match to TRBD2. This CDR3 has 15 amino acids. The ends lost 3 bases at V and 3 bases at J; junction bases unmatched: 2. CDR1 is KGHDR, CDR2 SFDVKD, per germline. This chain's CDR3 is CATSDRTSGDYEQYF. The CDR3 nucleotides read TGTGCCACCAGTGATCGGACTAGCGGGGACTACGAGCAGTACTTC.

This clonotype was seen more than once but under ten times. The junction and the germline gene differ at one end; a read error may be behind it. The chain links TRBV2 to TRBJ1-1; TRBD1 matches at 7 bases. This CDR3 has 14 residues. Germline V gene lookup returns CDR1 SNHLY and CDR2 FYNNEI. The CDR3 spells CVSSDQGVNTEAFF. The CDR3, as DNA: TGTGTCAGCAGTGATCAGGGGGTGAACACTGAAGCTTTCTTT.

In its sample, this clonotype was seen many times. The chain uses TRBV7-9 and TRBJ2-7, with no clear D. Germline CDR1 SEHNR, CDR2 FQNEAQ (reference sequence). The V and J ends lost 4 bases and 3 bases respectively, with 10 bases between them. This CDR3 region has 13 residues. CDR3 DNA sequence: TGTGCCAGCAGCTGTTGCCGTGGCTACGAGCAGTACTTC. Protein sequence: CASSCCRGYEQYF.